The 31 T cell receptor beta chains below come from one sample, sequenced in a study of blood T cell repertoires in COVID-19. Using immunoSEQ multiplex PCR, the repertoire was profiled, and TCRdb retains in-frame clones only, with some absent. The sample holds about 180,000 clones, around 82% seen once. Sequencing was performed on peripheral blood. The receptors originated from a woman aged 80 or older with active or convalescent COVID-19.

The chain recombines TRBV27 with TRBJ1-5; TRBD1 might be the D (5 bases). The CDR3 runs to 14 residues. The germline CDR1 and CDR2 sequences are MNHEY and SMNVEV (reference sequence). The V end was cut by 1 base, the J end by 9 bases, with 13 bases between. In nucleotides, the CDR3 is TGTGCCAGCAGTTTATGGGGCAGCCAATCGCCCCAGCATTTT. Its translation is CASSLWGSQSPQHF.

The chain joins TRBV7-9 to TRBJ1-2, with a tentative D call TRBD1 (6 bases). The V end was cut by 5 bases, the J end by 0 bases, with 16 bases between. The CDR3 covers 16 residues. The germline gives CDR1 SEHNR, CDR2 FQNEAQ (reference sequence). For the CDR3, the DNA is TGTGCCAGCAGCCGCCCGACAGGACTTACTAACTATGGCTACACCTTC. It translates to CASSRPTGLTNYGYTF.

The chain combines TRBV19 with TRBJ1-5; 9 positions agree with TRBD1. The V gene end was trimmed by 5 bases and the J gene end by 0 bases; junction bases not matched to a gene: 2. CDR3 size: 15 residues. Germline V gene sequence: CDR1 LNHDA, CDR2 SQIVND (reference sequence). CDR3 protein: CASSSQGASNQPQHF. In nucleotides, the CDR3 is TGTGCCAGTAGTTCACAGGGGGCTAGCAATCAGCCCCAGCATTTT.

This clone was seen more than once but under ten times. V and J are TRBV7-9 and TRBJ2-1, with a weak D call TRBD2 (6 bases). Trimming removed 5 bases from V and 2 bases from J, with 16 bases in between. Germline V gene data show CDR1 as SEHNR and CDR2 as FQNEAQ (reference sequence). The CDR3 totals 16 residues. CDR3 protein: CASSPQAGGTYNEQFF. CDR3 DNA: TGTGCCAGCAGCCCTCAAGCGGGCGGAACCTACAATGAGCAGTTCTTC.

The chain is built from TRBV9 and TRBJ2-4; D might be TRBD2 (6 bases). Germline values: CDR1 SGDLS, CDR2 YYNGEE. Trimming left V 3 bases short and J 1 base short, with 11 bases between. CDR3 length: 15 residues. CDR3 sequence reads: CASSATGLAKNIQYF. The DNA of the CDR3 is TGTGCCAGCAGCGCAACGGGACTTGCCAAAAACATTCAGTACTTC.

This chain joins TRBV6-5 and TRBJ2-3; 11 positions agree with TRBD2. Trimming cost V 8 bases and J 2 bases; bases outside gene matches: 3. CDR1 and CDR2 (germline): MNHEY, SVGAGI. CDR3 length equals 14 residues. The CDR3 region is CASRGLADTDTQYF. For the CDR3, the DNA is TGTGCCAGCCGGGGACTAGCGGACACAGATACGCAGTATTTT.

The chain combines TRBV18 with TRBJ2-1, with D maybe TRBD1 (5 bases). This CDR3 has 15 amino acids. Germline values: CDR1 KGHSH, CDR2 LQKENI. V was cut by 3 bases and J by 5 bases, with 14 bases left in between. CDR3 in amino acids: CASSPAVSGNNEQFF. The CDR3 DNA sequence: TGTGCCAGCTCACCCGCCGTTTCAGGGAACAATGAGCAGTTCTTC.

This chain joins TRBV5-8 and TRBJ2-7, with 10 nucleotides matching TRBD2. Losses at the gene ends were 10 bases for V and 4 bases for J; bases not matched to a gene: 11. The germline gives CDR1 SGHTS, CDR2 YDEGEE. This CDR3 region has 14 residues. The CDR3 is CAAAGSGRQYEQYF. CDR3 in DNA: TGTGCCGCAGCTGGTAGCGGGAGGCAGTACGAGCAGTACTTC.

The sample holds a few counts of this clone. The chain has TRBV7-9 and TRBJ2-1; D unclear. V dropped 4 bases and J dropped 7 bases, with 11 bases sitting between them. The CDR3 contains 13 residues. Germline loops: CDR1 SEHNR, CDR2 FQNEAQ (reference sequence). The CDR3 DNA is TGTGCCAGCAGCTCCTGGGCTGGGAATGAGCAGTTCTTC. Residues: CASSSWAGNEQFF.

The chain recombines TRBV19 with TRBJ1-6; 11 bases align to TRBD1. Looked up from germline, CDR1 is LNHDA and CDR2 is SQIVND (reference sequence). J lost 9 bases, V lost 7 bases, and 14 bases had no gene match. The CDR3 contains 17 residues. CDR3 sequence (DNA): TGTGCCAGTATCCAGGACAGGGGGCGAAGCGGTAGTTCACCCCTCCACTTT. It translates to CASIQDRGRSGSSPLHF.

This chain connects TRBV5-1 to TRBJ2-1, with 13 bases that match TRBD2. The V gene end was trimmed by 6 bases and the J gene end by 8 bases; junction bases not matched to a gene: 8. The CDR3 has 15 amino acids. Germline CDR1 is SGHRS and CDR2 is YFSETQ. The CDR3 bases are TGCGCCAGCAAACCACTAGCGGGAGGGGGCGATGAGCAGTTCTTC. This encodes CASKPLAGGGDEQFF.

CDR3: CASSYSRGGSYNSPLHF. CDR3 DNA: TGTGCCAGCAGTTACTCGCGCGGGGGCTCCTATAATTCACCCCTCCACTTT. V is TRBV6-2 or TRBV6-3 and J is TRBJ1-6, with a tentative D call TRBD1 (5 bases). The germline V gene encodes CDR1 MNHEY and CDR2 SVGEGT. Trimming cost V 0 bases and J 0 bases, with 9 bases left between them. The CDR3 runs to 17 residues.

A note on this clone: Other DNA sequences of this sample code for an identical CDR3. This chain uses TRBV5-1 with TRBJ1-2; no definite D call. This CDR3 comprises 14 residues. The V and J ends lost 0 bases and 0 bases respectively, with 6 bases between them. Germline-derived CDR1 and CDR2 are SGHRS and YFSETQ. In nucleotides, the CDR3 is TGCGCCAGCAGCTTGGGCACATCTAACTATGGCTACACCTTC. Its protein product is CASSLGTSNYGYTF.

This clone was counted only a few times. This chain joins TRBV19 and TRBJ2-1, with 11 bases aligning to TRBD2. Germline values: CDR1 LNHDA, CDR2 SQIVND (reference sequence). This CDR3 is built from 20 residues. J was trimmed by 0 bases and V by 0 bases; bases with no gene match: 10. The CDR3 here is CASSIEGKLAGEISYNEQFF. DNA for the CDR3: TGTGCCAGTAGTATAGAAGGTAAACTAGCGGGAGAAATCTCCTACAATGAGCAGTTCTTC.

The rearrangement uses TRBV11-1 and TRBJ1-1; TRBD1 might be the D (5 bases). V was trimmed by 4 bases and J by 4 bases, leaving 16 bases between them. The germline V gene has CDR1 SGHAT and CDR2 FQDESV (reference sequence). There are 15 residues in the CDR3. The chain's CDR3 is CASSSGLVGGTEAFF. CDR3 nucleotide sequence: TGTGCCAGCAGCTCAGGCCTGGTGGGGGGCACTGAAGCTTTCTTT.

This chain uses TRBV7-8 with TRBJ1-2; D uncertain. The ends were cut back, 2 bases at V and 5 bases at J, with 9 bases in the middle. CDR3 length: 13 residues. Looked up from germline, CDR1 is SGHVS and CDR2 is FQNEAQ. This chain's CDR3 is CASSLNANYGYTF. The DNA of the CDR3 is TGTGCCAGCAGCTTAAACGCGAATTATGGCTACACCTTC.

This clone was recorded once. J is TRBJ2-5 and V is TRBV30; 7 bases are shared with TRBD2. V lost 1 base to trimming and J lost 7 bases; unmatched junction nucleotides: 9. The CDR3 spans 14 residues. Germline assignment: CDR1 GTSNPN and CDR2 SVGIG (reference sequence). The CDR3 here is CAWSGTRDQGTQYF. CDR3 nucleotide sequence: TGTGCCTGGAGTGGGACTAGGGATCAGGGGACCCAGTACTTC.

The chain combines TRBV28 with TRBJ1-1; 9 bases fit TRBD1. This CDR3 has 15 residues. V gave up 4 bases and J gave up 7 bases; unmatched junction bases: 10. Germline CDR1 is MDHEN and CDR2 is SYDVKM. Here the CDR3 DNA reads TGTGCCAGCAGTTCTCATACAGGGGGCGCATATGAAGCTTTCTTT. Protein product: CASSSHTGGAYEAFF.

The V call is TRBV30, the J call TRBJ1-5; a weak D match, TRBD1 (5 bases). CDR1 GTSNPN and CDR2 SVGIG come from the germline V gene (reference sequence). Between the trimmed V and J ends, which lost 2 bases and 5 bases, there was a span of 10 bases. The length of the CDR3 is 13 residues. CDR3 protein: CAWSLDTDQPQHF. The CDR3 region has the DNA TGTGCCTGGAGTCTGGACACCGATCAGCCCCAGCATTTT. The variable domain in full, with the rest retrieved from reference TRBV30 and TRBJ1-5, is SQTIHQWPATLVQPVGSPLSLECTVEGTSNPNLYWYRQAAGRGLQLLFYSVGIGQISSEVPQNLSASRPQDRQFILSSKKLLLSDSGFYLCAWSLDTDQPQHFGDGTRLSIL.

This chain connects TRBV7-9 to TRBJ1-2, with TRBD1 matching 9 bases. The V gene end was trimmed by 4 bases and the J gene end by 10 bases; junction bases not matched to a gene: 4. The CDR3 extends over 12 amino acids. Germline CDR1 is SEHNR and CDR2 is FQNEAQ (reference sequence). Written as DNA, the CDR3 is TGTGCCAGCAGCTACCGGGACAGGGCCTACACCTTC. Translated, it gives CASSYRDRAYTF.

The chain links TRBV5-1 to TRBJ1-5; 9 bases agree with TRBD1. CDR1 and CDR2 (germline): SGHRS, YFSETQ. CDR3 length equals 14 residues. V lost 4 bases to trimming and J lost 5 bases; unmatched junction nucleotides: 4. The CDR3 reads CASSMGQGDQPQHF. CDR3 coding DNA: TGCGCCAGCAGCATGGGACAGGGCGATCAGCCCCAGCATTTT.

The chain has TRBV6-6 and TRBJ2-1, with 8 positions matching TRBD2. V was pared by 6 bases and J by 2 bases, with 6 bases of the junction left unmatched. The CDR3 has 15 residues. CDR1 is MNHNY, CDR2 SVGAGI, per germline (reference sequence). CDR3 nucleotide sequence: TGTGCCAGCAGCAGAGCGGGAGATACCTACAATGAGCAGTTCTTC. Encoded protein: CASSRAGDTYNEQFF.

The rearrangement joins TRBV28 to TRBJ2-1, with D unresolved. V gave up 5 bases and J gave up 0 bases, with 5 bases separating them. The CDR3 consists of 13 residues. In germline, CDR1 is MDHEN, CDR2 SYDVKM. The CDR3 is CASSPPSYNEQFF. Written as DNA, the CDR3 is TGTGCCAGCAGTCCTCCCTCCTACAATGAGCAGTTCTTC.

In nucleotides, the CDR3 is TGTGCCAGCAGGACCAGACTAGCGGGCTACGAGCAGTACTTC. It codes for CASRTRLAGYEQYF. V is TRBV6-5 and J is TRBJ2-7; 10 bases are shared with TRBD2. Germline V lookup: CDR1 MNHEY, CDR2 SVGAGI. J was trimmed by 3 bases and V by 6 bases; bases with no gene match: 5. The CDR3 is 14 amino acids.

This CDR3 reads CASSAPGLAGVNEQFF. DNA of the CDR3: TGCGCCAGCAGCGCACCAGGACTAGCGGGAGTCAATGAGCAGTTCTTC. V usage is TRBV5-1 and J usage is TRBJ2-1; 13 bases map to TRBD2. V trimming: 4 bases; J trimming: 6 bases; junction bases outside the gene matches: 7. CDR3 length equals 16 residues. Germline values: CDR1 SGHRS, CDR2 YFSETQ. Based on the CDR3 plus reference TRBV5-1 and TRBJ2-1, the full variable domain is KAGVTQTPRYLIKTRGQQVTLSCSPISGHRSVSWYQQTPGQGLQFLFEYFSETQRNKGNFPGRFSGRQFSNSRSEMNVSTLELGDSALYLCASSAPGLAGVNEQFFGPGTRLTVL.

J is TRBJ2-5 and V is TRBV10-1; TRBD2 matches at 8 bases. The V gene's germline CDR1 is WNHNN and CDR2 SYGVQD (reference sequence). With V trimmed by 3 bases and J by 1 base, 4 bases remained unmatched. The CDR3 contains 15 residues. CDR3 coding DNA: TGCGCCAGCAGTGATTCCAGCGGGAGCCAAGAGACCCAGTACTTC. Translation gives CASSDSSGSQETQYF.

The chain recombines TRBV19 with TRBJ2-4; 8 bases agree with TRBD1. From germline, CDR1 is LNHDA and CDR2 SQIVND (reference sequence). The CDR3 extends over 13 amino acids. With 7 bases clipped from V and 9 bases from J, the junction kept 8 bases outside the gene matches. In DNA form, the CDR3 reads TGTGCCAGTACCCAACAGGGGGTAGGCATTCAGTACTTC. This sequence encodes CASTQQGVGIQYF. The entire variable domain, with the rest obtained from reference TRBV19 and TRBJ2-4, is as follows: DGGITQSPKYLFRKEGQNVTLSCEQNLNHDAMYWYRQDPGQGLRLIYYSQIVNDFQKGDIAEGYSVSREKKESFPLTVTSAQKNPTAFYLCASTQQGVGIQYFGAGTRLSVL.

V usage is TRBV28 and J usage is TRBJ2-4; the D is unclear. The CDR3 is 16 amino acids. Germline loops: CDR1 MDHEN, CDR2 SYDVKM. Trimming removed 1 base at V and 0 bases at J, with 10 bases between. CDR3 loop: CASSLLEDLAKNIQYF. DNA of the CDR3: TGTGCCAGCAGTTTATTAGAAGATCTAGCCAAAAACATTCAGTACTTC.

V gene TRBV30 combines with J gene TRBJ2-5; tentative D call: TRBD2 (6 bases). V lost 1 base and J 4 bases, leaving 16 bases between the germline ends. Germline loops: CDR1 GTSNPN, CDR2 SVGIG (reference sequence). This CDR3 comprises 15 residues. The CDR3 DNA sequence: TGTGCCTGGAGTGGGTACGCGGGAAGAGGAGAGACCCAGTACTTC. This sequence encodes CAWSGYAGRGETQYF.

With regard to this clone: The same CDR3 arises from other DNA sequences in this sample as well. This sequence joins TRBV30 and TRBJ1-1, with 7 nucleotides matching TRBD1. Germline CDR1 is GTSNPN and CDR2 is SVGIG (reference sequence). The CDR3 sequence is 13 residues long. Unmatched junction bases numbered 4, after V lost 1 base and J lost 5 bases. CDR3 nucleotide sequence: TGTGCCTGGAGTGGACAGGGCGGGACTGAAGCTTTCTTT. As protein: CAWSGQGGTEAFF. Full variable domain (rest looked up from reference TRBV30 and TRBJ1-1): SQTIHQWPATLVQPVGSPLSLECTVEGTSNPNLYWYRQAAGRGLQLLFYSVGIGQISSEVPQNLSASRPQDRQFILSSKKLLLSDSGFYLCAWSGQGGTEAFFGQGTRLTVV.

V is TRBV5-1 and J is TRBJ1-1; no clear D. With 4 bases removed from V and 2 bases from J, the gap between germline ends came to 15 bases. The CDR3 spans 15 residues. CDR1 is SGHRS and CDR2 is YFSETQ in the germline V gene. The chain's CDR3 is CASSPDGVTNTEAFF. DNA of the CDR3: TGCGCCAGCAGCCCGGACGGGGTGACCAACACTGAAGCTTTCTTT.